This T cell receptor (beta chain) was obtained from a study of T cells after yellow fever vaccination. Template switching with 5'RACE generated the TCR cDNA and added a universal primer site and UMIs. TCRdb reprocessed the 5' RACE reads with MiXCR, giving one entry per CDR3 protein. The sample has about 340,000 distinct CDR3 sequences; roughly 4% are singletons. General study results and limits: Post-booster samples contained most primary-vaccination clones (roughly 96% CD4, around 88% CD8).

The CDR3 is 15 residues long. The germline gives CDR1 DFQATT, CDR2 SNEGSKA (reference sequence). Trimming at V came to 2 bases and at J to 3 bases, leaving 5 bases not matched to a gene. This clonotype was seen many times. What it binds is not known. The TCR comes from a man aged 18 to 35 who received the YFV17D yellow fever vaccine. Sequenced material: PBMCs, taken 5 days after the yellow fever booster vaccination. V usage is TRBV20-1 and J usage is TRBJ2-5; 11 bases line up with TRBD2. In DNA, the CDR3 is TGCAGTGCTAGATTCACTAGCGGGGGTAAAGAGACCCAGTACTTC. It is translated as CSARFTSGGKETQYF.